This record concerns one TCR beta chain sequence. Its matching antigen is unknown. Relative to the germline gene, one junction end is altered; a read error may explain this. The CDR3 spans 15 residues. The germline gives CDR1 SGHRS, CDR2 YFSETQ. These data belong to a study of cytomegalovirus exposure and HLA in healthy donors. Study results and limitations: Later analysis placed DRB1 highest and HLA-C lowest in TCR association rates, which differed by HLA locus. In a later analysis, TCR beta V- and J-gene trimming was associated with a missense DCLRE1C variant. Confirmation was obtained in vitro that a few CMV-associated chains are specific for CMV antigens. In a later analysis, at a false discovery rate of 0.05, 17,000 or so TCR beta sequences were associated with HLA alleles.

The PCR employed 60 Vbeta primers together with 13 Jbeta primers. The method was immunoSEQ multiplex PCR; TCRdb's version includes in-frame clones alone and lacks a portion of them. The repertoire holds some 180,000 clones, around 77% seen once, with 1.9% in the top ten. The sample comprised PBMCs. The TCR was taken from a woman aged 25 to 45 in good health and CMV-seronegative. The chain is built from TRBV5-1 and TRBJ2-5; TRBD1 aligns across 7 bases. CDR3 loop: CASSRDSFHQEAQYF. CDR3 nucleotide sequence: TGCGCCAGCAGCCGGGACAGCTTCCACCAAGAGGCCCAGTACTTC.